One sample yielded the 27 T cell receptor beta chains listed below, sequenced in a study of blood T cell repertoires in COVID-19 (dated by TCRdb to the early 2020s). The receptor library was made with the immunoSEQ multiplex PCR assay. TCRdb took over this immuneACCESS table, retaining in-frame rearrangements with V and J assigned. Such tables are incomplete; in checked studies, under half of the missing clones stem from an unresolved V gene, and the remainder is unexplained. Present in this sample are about 100,000 clones, more than 75% of which were seen just once. The ten biggest clones cover approximately 7% of the sample. Sequencing was carried out using peripheral blood. The origin of the receptors is a young man in a cohort sampled during active COVID-19.

This clone was found a few times. CDR3 nucleotides: TGTGCCAGCAGCCAAGGGACAGCCTTTGGGGAGCAGTACTTC. It codes for CASSQGTAFGEQYF. J is TRBJ2-7 and V is TRBV7-9, with 7 bases identical to TRBD1. The CDR3 contains 14 residues. V lost 5 bases and J lost 7; bases outside the gene matches: 11. From germline, CDR1 is SEHNR and CDR2 FQNEAQ (reference sequence).

The V gene is TRBV9, the J gene TRBJ2-3; a weak D match, TRBD2 (5 bases). The V and J ends lost 0 bases and 2 bases respectively, with 19 bases between them. The CDR3 extends over 18 amino acids. Germline V gives CDR1 SGDLS, CDR2 YYNGEE. The CDR3 loop is CASSVDGGWLGATDTQYF. The CDR3 DNA reads as TGTGCCAGCAGCGTAGATGGCGGGTGGTTGGGAGCCACAGATACGCAGTATTTT.

The chain carries TRBV7-3 and TRBJ2-1; tentative D call: TRBD2 (5 bases). V lost 2 bases and J lost 0, with 8 bases in between. The CDR3 loop spans 15 amino acids. Germline lookup yields CDR1 SGHTA and CDR2 FQGTGA. In DNA form, the CDR3 reads TGTGCCAGCAGCTTACTGGGGAGCTCCTACAATGAGCAGTTCTTC. Its translation: CASSLLGSSYNEQFF.

The gene calls are TRBV2 and TRBJ2-1; D gene uncertain. Trimming pared 8 bases from V and 4 bases from J, leaving 6 bases between. Germline CDR1 and CDR2: SNHLY and FYNNEI. CDR3 length equals 11 residues. The CDR3 spells CASARYNEQFF. The DNA for the CDR3 is TGTGCCAGCGCCAGATACAATGAGCAGTTCTTC.

The chain joins TRBV7-8 to TRBJ1-1; a possible D gene is TRBD1 (6 bases). The germline CDR1 and CDR2 sequences are SGHVS and FQNEAQ. V was shortened by 5 bases and J by 0 bases, with 13 bases between the two germline ends. The CDR3 is 15 residues long. In DNA, the CDR3 is TGTGCCAGCAGCGCCCACGGACAGTTGAACACTGAAGCTTTCTTT. Protein: CASSAHGQLNTEAFF.

The chain is built from TRBV4-3 and TRBJ2-7, with TRBD1 matching 8 bases. The V segment lost 3 bases and the J segment 2 bases; nucleotides outside the gene matches: 6. The CDR3 runs to 15 residues. Germline V gives CDR1 LGHNA, CDR2 YSLEER. The CDR3, as DNA: TGCGCCAGCAGCCATCGACAGGGGTTGGCCTACGAGCAGTACTTC. Its protein product is CASSHRQGLAYEQYF.

V usage is TRBV5-1 and J usage is TRBJ1-2, with 8 bases identical to TRBD1. Germline-derived CDR1 and CDR2 are SGHRS and YFSETQ. This CDR3 is 17 amino acids long. The V and J ends lost 0 bases and 8 bases, in that order; junction bases with no gene match: 15. DNA for the CDR3: TGCGCCAGCAGCTTGGCCGTTCCCGGGACAGGAACCCGGGGCTACACCTTC. Protein: CASSLAVPGTGTRGYTF.

The chain has TRBV6-6 and TRBJ1-6; D call uncertain. CDR1 is MNHNY, CDR2 SVGAGI, per germline (reference sequence). This CDR3 has 14 residues. The V end lost 2 bases, the J end lost 5 bases, and 7 bases lay between the germline ends. The chain's CDR3 is CASSYLADNSPLHF. Here the CDR3 DNA reads TGTGCCAGCAGTTACCTGGCGGATAATTCACCCCTCCACTTT.

This clone turned up a few times. The CDR3 spells CASMGRANEKLFF. The CDR3 bases are TGTGCCAGCATGGGCAGGGCCAATGAAAAACTGTTTTTT. The J gene is TRBJ1-4, the V gene TRBV28; a weak D match, TRBD1 (5 bases). Germline V lookup: CDR1 MDHEN, CDR2 SYDVKM. Trimming shortened V by 7 bases and J by 5 bases, and 11 bases separated the two germline ends. This CDR3 is built from 13 residues.

The J gene is TRBJ1-6, the V gene TRBV4-2, with a possible D match to TRBD1 (6 bases). Germline V gene sequence: CDR1 LGHNA, CDR2 YNFKEQ. The CDR3 runs to 18 residues. V lost 1 base to trimming and J lost 0 bases, with 13 bases between them. For the CDR3, the DNA is TGTGCCAGCAGCCAAGCGGGGGGGCCGAGCTCCTATAATTCACCCCTCCACTTT. As protein: CASSQAGGPSSYNSPLHF.

This sequence joins TRBV15 and TRBJ2-5, with D perhaps TRBD2 (5 bases). Trimming removed 0 bases at V and 4 bases at J, with 15 bases between. CDR1 and CDR2 (germline): LNHNV, YYDKDF (reference sequence). This CDR3 region has 16 residues. CDR3: CATSRDREGPRETQYF. Here the CDR3 DNA reads TGTGCCACCAGCAGAGATCGGGAAGGCCCTCGAGAGACCCAGTACTTC.

The chain employs TRBV3-1 (or the pseudogene TRBV3-2) and TRBJ1-4; weak D call: TRBD1 (6 bases). Germline lookup yields CDR1 LGHDT and CDR2 YNNKEL (reference sequence). The CDR3 has 14 amino acids. V lost 2 bases to trimming and J lost 7 bases, with 11 bases between them. The CDR3, as DNA: TGTGCCAGCAGCCAACCAGGGGTCAGTGAAAAACTGTTTTTT. Its protein is CASSQPGVSEKLFF.

This chain links TRBV6-1 with TRBJ1-1, with 7 bases fitting TRBD1. The germline CDR1 and CDR2 sequences are MNHNS and SASEGT. The CDR3 spans 13 residues. The V gene end was trimmed by 3 bases and the J gene end by 3 bases; junction bases not matched to a gene: 1. The CDR3 region is CASSDTGDTEAFF. DNA of the CDR3: TGTGCCAGCAGTGACACAGGGGACACTGAAGCTTTCTTT.

This chain joins TRBV28 and TRBJ1-6; no firm D call. Per germline, CDR1 MDHEN and CDR2 SYDVKM. CDR3 length: 17 residues. V lost 4 bases and J 6 bases, leaving 19 bases between the germline ends. The CDR3 bases are TGTGCCAGCAGTTCAACACAAGCAACTCGACTTAATTCACCCCTCCACTTT. Its translation: CASSSTQATRLNSPLHF.

The rearrangement uses TRBV28 and TRBJ2-6; TRBD1 aligns across 8 bases. CDR3 length: 18 amino acids. J lost 0 bases, V lost 7 bases, and 11 bases had no gene match. Germline V CDR1 and CDR2: MDHEN, SYDVKM. The DNA of the CDR3 is TGTGCCAGCATGACGGCCGGGACAGGATACTCTGGGGCCAACGTCCTGACTTTC. Protein sequence: CASMTAGTGYSGANVLTF.

The gene calls are TRBV6-5 and TRBJ1-1, with 7 bases that match TRBD1. The CDR3 is made up of 13 amino acids. CDR1 is MNHEY, CDR2 SVGAGI, per germline. Trimming removed 6 bases from V and 2 bases from J; junction bases left unmatched: 3. CDR3 sequence (DNA): TGTGCCAGCAGGAGGGACAGAAACACTGAAGCTTTCTTT. Translated, it gives CASRRDRNTEAFF.

In its sample, this clone was seen once. The V gene is TRBV5-1, the J gene TRBJ2-3; TRBD1 agrees at 10 bases. Germline V gene data show CDR1 as SGHRS and CDR2 as YFSETQ. The CDR3 extends over 16 amino acids. V shed 4 bases, J shed 4 bases, and the junction held 9 bases outside the gene matches. As DNA, the CDR3 is TGCGCCAGCAGCCGAAACCGGGACAGGGGTGCAGATACGCAGTATTTT. It encodes CASSRNRDRGADTQYF.

The chain links TRBV12-5 to TRBJ2-5, with TRBD2 identical over 14 bases. The J segment lost 2 bases and the V segment lost 1 base, leaving 0 bases of the junction unmatched. CDR3 length: 16 residues. In germline, CDR1 is LGHNT, CDR2 FRNRAP. CDR3 loop: CASGLGLAGGQETQYF. DNA of the CDR3: TGTGCTAGTGGTTTGGGACTAGCGGGGGGGCAAGAGACCCAGTACTTC. The full variable domain, rest sourced from reference TRBV12-5 and TRBJ2-5, is DARVTQTPRHKVTEMGQEVTMRCQPILGHNTVFWYRQTMMQGLELLAYFRNRAPLDDSGMPKDRFSAEMPDATLATLKIQPSEPRDSAVYFCASGLGLAGGQETQYFGPGTRLLVL.

The gene calls are TRBV7-9 and TRBJ2-3; D perhaps matches TRBD2 (6 bases). Per germline, CDR1 SEHNR and CDR2 FQNEAQ (reference sequence). The CDR3 is 17 amino acids. V lost 5 bases and J lost 1, with 19 bases in between. In nucleotides, the CDR3 is TGTGCCAGCAGCCCCCCCTGGGGGGTGGGGGGCACAGATACGCAGTATTTT. Residues: CASSPPWGVGGTDTQYF.

J is TRBJ1-5 and V is TRBV16, with TRBD1 identical over 8 bases. CDR1 is KGHSY, CDR2 FQNENV, per germline. With V trimmed by 4 bases and J by 5 bases, 13 bases remained unmatched. The CDR3 covers 17 residues. The CDR3 is CASSRQGAGGADQPQHF. CDR3 sequence (DNA): TGTGCCAGCAGCCGCCAAGGCGCAGGGGGCGCGGATCAGCCCCAGCATTTT.

The chain recombines TRBV5-4 with TRBJ2-7; possible D gene TRBD1, 5 bases. The length of the CDR3 is 12 residues. V was shortened by 2 bases and J by 7 bases, with 10 bases between the two germline ends. Germline V lookup: CDR1 SGHNT, CDR2 YYREEE (reference sequence). CDR3 in amino acids: CASSFLGREQYF. In nucleotides, the CDR3 is TGTGCCAGCAGCTTTTTGGGGCGGGAGCAGTACTTC. The full variable domain, its missing parts supplied by reference TRBV5-4 and TRBJ2-7, is ETGVTQSPTHLIKTRGQQVTLRCSSQSGHNTVSWYQQALGQGPQFIFQYYREEENGRGNFPPRFSGLQFPNYSSELNVNALELDDSALYLCASSFLGREQYFGPGTRLTVT.

J is TRBJ2-6 and V is TRBV5-1, with 11 bases fitting TRBD1. The CDR3 covers 18 residues. V shed 0 bases, J shed 0 bases, and the junction held 2 bases outside the gene matches. Per the germline V gene, CDR1 is SGHRS and CDR2 is YFSETQ. The CDR3 bases are TGCGCCAGCAGCTTGGTAGGGACAGGGGGCTCTGGGGCCAACGTCCTGACTTTC. The encoded protein is CASSLVGTGGSGANVLTF. The full variable domain, completed using reference TRBV5-1 and TRBJ2-6, is KAGVTQTPRYLIKTRGQQVTLSCSPISGHRSVSWYQQTPGQGLQFLFEYFSETQRNKGNFPGRFSGRQFSNSRSEMNVSTLELGDSALYLCASSLVGTGGSGANVLTFGAGSRLTVL.

This clone was picked up one time. The chain couples TRBV12-5 to TRBJ1-2; 10 nucleotides line up with TRBD1. Germline loops: CDR1 LGHNT, CDR2 FRNRAP. Germline trimming cut 4 bases from V and 3 bases from J; bases unmatched to any gene: 2. The CDR3 covers 14 residues. CDR3 DNA: TGTGCTAGTGGTTCCGGACAGGGGGACTATGGCTACACCTTC. Translation: CASGSGQGDYGYTF.

In DNA, the CDR3 is TGTGCCAGCAGTACCCGAAGGGGATCGGACACTGAAGCTTTCTTT. Translated, it gives CASSTRRGSDTEAFF. This sequence joins TRBV2 and TRBJ1-1; TRBD1 is a possible D gene (5 bases). The CDR3 is 15 amino acids. Germline-derived CDR1 and CDR2 are SNHLY and FYNNEI. Trimming pared 5 bases from V and 3 bases from J, leaving 16 bases between.

The chain links TRBV28 to TRBJ1-2, with D tentatively TRBD1 (5 bases). The CDR3 is 15 residues long. V gave up 4 bases and J gave up 4 bases, with 16 bases separating them. The V gene's germline CDR1 is MDHEN and CDR2 SYDVKM. The CDR3 DNA reads TGTGCCAGCAGTTCCGGACAATTTTCATCCTATGGCTACACCTTC. Translating gives CASSSGQFSSYGYTF.

The chain employs TRBV7-3 and TRBJ2-5; 8 nucleotides agree with TRBD2. This CDR3 contains 19 residues. Germline loops: CDR1 SGHTA, CDR2 FQGTGA. V shed 2 bases, J shed 5 bases, and the junction held 19 bases outside the gene matches. The CDR3 DNA sequence: TGTGCCAGCAGCTTACGATCAAGAGCGAGCGGGGGTACCGGGGAGACCCAGTACTTC. This gives the protein CASSLRSRASGGTGETQYF.

The chain carries TRBV27 and TRBJ2-1, with 11 bases identical to TRBD1. Germline V gene data show CDR1 as MNHEY and CDR2 as SMNVEV (reference sequence). This CDR3 has 16 amino acids. Trimming removed 5 bases from V and 6 bases from J; junction bases left unmatched: 9. The CDR3 DNA sequence: TGTGCCAGCAGTCCCCTGGACAGGGGGCGTAGCAATGAGCAGTTCTTC. This encodes CASSPLDRGRSNEQFF.